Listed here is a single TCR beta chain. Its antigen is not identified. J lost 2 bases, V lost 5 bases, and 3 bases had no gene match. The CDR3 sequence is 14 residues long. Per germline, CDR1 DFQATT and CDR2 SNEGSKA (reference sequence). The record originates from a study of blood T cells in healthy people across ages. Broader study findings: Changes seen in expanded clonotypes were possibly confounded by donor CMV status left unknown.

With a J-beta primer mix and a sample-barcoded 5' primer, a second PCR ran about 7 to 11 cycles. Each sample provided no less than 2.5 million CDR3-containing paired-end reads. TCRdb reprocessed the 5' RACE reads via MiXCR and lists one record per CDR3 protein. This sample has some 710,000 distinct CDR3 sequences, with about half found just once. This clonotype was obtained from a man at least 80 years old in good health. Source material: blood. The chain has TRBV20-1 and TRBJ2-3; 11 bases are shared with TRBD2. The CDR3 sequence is CSAVSGRATDTQYF. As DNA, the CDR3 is TGCAGTGCTGTTAGCGGGAGGGCCACAGATACGCAGTATTTT.